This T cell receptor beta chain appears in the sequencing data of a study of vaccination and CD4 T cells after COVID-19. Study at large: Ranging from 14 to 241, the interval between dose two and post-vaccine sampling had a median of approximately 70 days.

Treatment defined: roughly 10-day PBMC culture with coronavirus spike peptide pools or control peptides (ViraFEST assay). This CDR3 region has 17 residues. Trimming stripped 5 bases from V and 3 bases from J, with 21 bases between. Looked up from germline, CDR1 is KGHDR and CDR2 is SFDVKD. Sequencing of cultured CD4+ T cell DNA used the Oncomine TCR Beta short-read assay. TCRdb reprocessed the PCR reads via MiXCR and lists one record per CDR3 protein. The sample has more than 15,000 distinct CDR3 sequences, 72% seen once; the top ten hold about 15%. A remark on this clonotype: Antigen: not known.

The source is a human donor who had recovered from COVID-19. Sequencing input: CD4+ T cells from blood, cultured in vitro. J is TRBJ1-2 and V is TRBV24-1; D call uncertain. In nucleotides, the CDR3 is TGTGCCACCAGTGGCAAGCGAAACCCACAATCTCACTATGGCTACACCTTC. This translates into CATSGKRNPQSHYGYTF.